A single sample is the source of the 25 T cell receptor beta chains below, sequenced in a study of T cells in Graves' hyperthyroidism and ophthalmopathy. Amplification of TCR beta CDR3 regions was performed using RNA transcripts as template. HTBI primers were the set used in a first-round RT-PCR of the TCR CDR3. MiXCR was run by TCRdb on the multiplex PCR reads, yielding one entry per CDR3 protein. Here the sample spans about 500,000 distinct CDR3 sequences, around 15% being singletons. Sample: blood. These receptors were collected from a woman younger than 35 with Graves' hyperthyroidism.

In its sample, this clonotype was seen many times. This CDR3 is CASSGDRYYGYTF. The CDR3 coding sequence is TGTGCCAGCAGCGGGGACAGATACTATGGCTACACCTTC. The chain links TRBV12-3 or TRBV12-4 to TRBJ1-2; 7 nucleotides line up with TRBD1. After removal of 6 bases from V and 3 bases from J, the junction contained 4 bases not matched to a gene. The CDR3 spans 13 residues.

This clonotype came up many times. Here the CDR3 reads CASRDDRLLQETQYF. The CDR3 region has the DNA TGTGCCAGCCGAGATGACAGGCTACTTCAAGAGACCCAGTACTTC. The rearrangement joins TRBV11-2 to TRBJ2-5, with D possibly TRBD1 on 6 matching bases. The CDR3 has 15 residues. Germline CDR1 is SGHAT and CDR2 is FQNNGV. Trimming left V 8 bases short and J 2 bases short, with 18 bases between.

This clonotype was recorded at least ten times. This chain connects TRBV2 to TRBJ2-7, with D tentatively TRBD1 (6 bases). The CDR3 is 14 amino acids. V lost 7 bases to trimming and J lost 3 bases, with 16 bases between them. The germline V gene has CDR1 SNHLY and CDR2 FYNNEI. The CDR3: CASITSTGYYEQYF. The CDR3 DNA reads TGTGCCAGCATAACCTCGACAGGTTACTACGAGCAGTACTTC.

The rearrangement joins TRBV28 to TRBJ1-1, with D unclear. In germline, CDR1 is MDHEN, CDR2 SYDVKM. The CDR3 loop spans 16 amino acids. Trimming stripped 2 bases from V and 1 base from J, with 14 bases between. The CDR3 bases are TGTGCCAGCAGTTTAGTAGCGGAGGAAAAGAACACTGAAGCTTTCTTT. It translates to CASSLVAEEKNTEAFF. The full variable domain, rest sourced from reference TRBV28 and TRBJ1-1, is DVKVTQSSRYLVKRTGEKVFLECVQDMDHENMFWYRQDPGLGLRLIYFSYDVKMKEKGDIPEGYSVSREKKERFSLILESASTNQTSMYLCASSLVAEEKNTEAFFGQGTRLTVV.

The chain employs TRBV20-1 and TRBJ2-5; 9 nucleotides agree with TRBD2. The germline V gene encodes CDR1 DFQATT and CDR2 SNEGSKA (reference sequence). This CDR3 has 14 residues. Trimming took 5 bases from V and 1 from J; bases not matched to a gene: 5. CDR3 residues: CSARSGSPQETQYF. In nucleotides, the CDR3 is TGCAGTGCTCGTAGCGGGAGCCCCCAAGAGACCCAGTACTTC.

This clonotype occurred many times. The J gene is TRBJ1-1, the V gene TRBV2; unclear D gene. Germline CDR1 reads SNHLY; CDR2 reads FYNNEI. Trimming took 6 bases from V and 4 from J, leaving 12 bases between them. CDR3 length: 13 amino acids. The CDR3 sequence is CASRGTLGTEAFF. The CDR3 DNA follows: TGTGCCAGCAGAGGCACCCTAGGCACTGAAGCTTTCTTT.

The chain is built from TRBV5-1 and TRBJ1-4; no firm D call. The CDR3 covers 14 residues. From germline, CDR1 is SGHRS and CDR2 YFSETQ. Trimming shortened V by 3 bases and J by 5 bases, and 11 bases separated the two germline ends. CDR3 nucleotide sequence: TGCGCCAGCAGCTCCTTGGAGTTAAATGAAAAACTGTTTTTT. It is translated as CASSSLELNEKLFF.

This clonotype occurred many times. CDR3 sequence: CASSIAGVHGTQYF. CDR3 nucleotide sequence: TGTGCCAGTAGTATCGCGGGCGTCCATGGGACCCAGTACTTC. The chain carries TRBV19 and TRBJ2-5, with D perhaps matching TRBD2 (5 bases). Trimming took off 3 bases at V and 7 bases at J, with 15 bases between the two ends. There are 14 residues in the CDR3. Germline V CDR1 and CDR2: LNHDA, SQIVND (reference sequence).

In its sample, this clonotype was seen many times. The chain recombines TRBV6-6 with TRBJ2-7; D gene uncertain. This CDR3 region has 13 residues. With 2 bases removed from V and 0 bases from J, the gap between germline ends came to 5 bases. Germline lookup yields CDR1 MNHNY and CDR2 SVGAGI (reference sequence). This CDR3 reads CASSYGTSYEQYF. Written as DNA, the CDR3 is TGTGCCAGCAGTTACGGCACCTCCTACGAGCAGTACTTC.

The V and J genes are TRBV29-1 and TRBJ1-1; no reliable D call. V lost 7 bases, J lost 1 base, and 7 bases lay in between. This CDR3 has 11 residues. Germline CDR1 is SQVTM and CDR2 is ANQGSEA. CDR3 amino acids: CSAYENTEAFF. CDR3 nucleotides: TGCAGCGCCTATGAGAACACTGAAGCTTTCTTT.

There are many counts of this clonotype. The chain has TRBV11-1 and TRBJ2-1; TRBD2 aligns across 9 bases. CDR1 and CDR2 (germline): SGHAT, FQDESV (reference sequence). The CDR3 is made up of 14 amino acids. The J segment lost 6 bases and the V segment lost 4 bases, leaving 4 bases of the junction unmatched. The CDR3 DNA follows: TGTGCCAGCAGCTCTGTAGCGGGGGTCAATGAGCAGTTCTTC. The encoded protein is CASSSVAGVNEQFF.

This clonotype was counted at least ten times. The gene calls are TRBV27 and TRBJ1-1, with 8 positions matching TRBD1. The CDR3 spans 15 residues. CDR1 and CDR2 from the germline V gene are MNHEY and SMNVEV (reference sequence). V shed 6 bases, J shed 1 base, and the junction held 7 bases outside the gene matches. CDR3 protein: CASRPGGAGNTEAFF. In nucleotides, the CDR3 is TGTGCCAGCAGGCCAGGGGGCGCGGGGAACACTGAAGCTTTCTTT.

This clonotype showed up many times. The chain links TRBV20-1 to TRBJ2-3, with D maybe TRBD2 (6 bases). Germline values: CDR1 DFQATT, CDR2 SNEGSKA (reference sequence). V was cut by 5 bases and J by 3 bases, with 18 bases left in between. This CDR3 is 15 amino acids long. CDR3 sequence: CSAFARLVATDTQYF. The CDR3 coding sequence is TGCAGTGCTTTTGCCCGACTAGTAGCTACAGATACGCAGTATTTT.

At least ten counts were recorded for this clonotype. The V and J genes are TRBV2 and TRBJ1-2, with a weak D call TRBD1 (5 bases). V was cut by 6 bases and J by 2 bases, with 13 bases left in between. CDR3 size: 14 residues. CDR1 is SNHLY and CDR2 is FYNNEI in the germline V gene. DNA of the CDR3: TGTGCCAGCAGATTGGGACTGGCGAACTATGGCTACACCTTC. Protein product: CASRLGLANYGYTF.

In its sample, this clonotype was seen many times. The gene calls are TRBV27 and TRBJ1-1; D is possibly TRBD1 (5 bases). The CDR3 consists of 13 residues. CDR1 and CDR2 from the germline V gene are MNHEY and SMNVEV (reference sequence). The V and J ends lost 6 bases and 5 bases respectively, with 13 bases between them. CDR3 sequence reads: CASRGGGLTEAFF. DNA of the CDR3: TGTGCCAGCAGGGGTGGGGGGTTGACTGAAGCTTTCTTT.

The chain uses TRBV5-5 and TRBJ1-2, with a possible D match to TRBD1 (6 bases). Trimming stripped 1 base from V and 7 bases from J, with 20 bases between. The CDR3 sequence is 16 residues long. The germline V gene encodes CDR1 SGHKS and CDR2 YYEKEE (reference sequence). The CDR3 DNA follows: TGTGCCAGCAGCTTGACCTTCGGGGGCGCCCAAGGTGGCTACACCTTC. Protein sequence: CASSLTFGGAQGGYTF.

This clonotype has just one count. CDR3 nucleotide sequence: TGTGCCAGCAGCGTAGATCCCGCCTTGAGTGAGCAGTTCTTC. Its protein is CASSVDPALSEQFF. The chain joins TRBV9 to TRBJ2-1; no clear D. CDR1 and CDR2 (germline): SGDLS, YYNGEE. The CDR3 is 14 amino acids. The V gene lost 0 bases and the J gene lost 9 bases, with 13 bases spanning the gap.

The sample holds many counts of this clonotype. V and J are TRBV9 and TRBJ2-1; D uncertain. The germline CDR1 and CDR2 sequences are SGDLS and YYNGEE. V lost 0 bases to trimming and J lost 5 bases, with 15 bases between them. The CDR3 extends over 16 amino acids. In nucleotides, the CDR3 is TGTGCCAGCAGCGTAGAGATCGCGGCTAACGACAATGAGCAGTTCTTC. Amino acids: CASSVEIAANDNEQFF.

This clonotype was counted ten times or more. The chain links TRBV30 to TRBJ2-3; the D gene is possibly TRBD2 (6 bases). Trimming cost V 2 bases and J 0 bases, with 12 bases left between them. Per the germline V gene, CDR1 is GTSNPN and CDR2 is SVGIG (reference sequence). This CDR3 is built from 15 residues. The CDR3 DNA reads TGTGCCTGGAGTAAAGGAAGCGGGAGCACAGATACGCAGTATTTT. It codes for CAWSKGSGSTDTQYF.

The chain has TRBV2 and TRBJ1-2; 9 positions match TRBD1. Trimming took 4 bases from V and 1 from J; bases not matched to a gene: 10. CDR1 SNHLY and CDR2 FYNNEI come from the germline V gene. This CDR3 contains 17 residues. CDR3 protein: CASSADRGRSLNYGYTF. CDR3 DNA sequence: TGTGCCAGCAGTGCGGACAGGGGACGAAGTCTTAACTATGGCTACACCTTC.

About this clonotype: It may be a read error: a sequence one base away is much more abundant. The rearrangement joins TRBV12-3 or TRBV12-4 to TRBJ1-1; no firm D call. The CDR3 contains 13 residues. With 11 bases removed from V and 1 base from J, the gap between germline ends came to 14 bases. The CDR3 nucleotides are TGTGCCGGCTCACCAAATCAGAACACTGAAGCTTTCTTT. It codes for CAGSPNQNTEAFF.

This clonotype came up once. Just one base apart from a much larger clone, this may be a read error. The rearrangement joins TRBV10-3 to TRBJ1-1; TRBD1 is a possible D gene (5 bases). Germline CDR1 ENHRY, CDR2 SYGVKD. The CDR3 extends over 13 amino acids. V shed 6 bases and J shed 11 bases, with 19 bases lying between them. CDR3 DNA sequence: TGTGCCATCAGCCCCTGGATAGGGGATTGGGCTTTCTTT. Its protein is CAISPWIGDWAFF.

The sample holds many counts of this clonotype. The rearrangement joins TRBV6-1 to TRBJ2-1, with D perhaps TRBD2 (6 bases). V was pared by 6 bases and J by 7 bases, with 13 bases between. Germline V gene data show CDR1 as MNHNS and CDR2 as SASEGT. CDR3 length: 13 residues. The CDR3: CASSREMRNEQFF. The CDR3 DNA sequence: TGTGCCAGCAGCCGGGAGATGAGGAATGAGCAGTTCTTC.

The chain is built from TRBV6-2 or TRBV6-3 and TRBJ2-7; weak D call: TRBD2 (6 bases). V gave up 6 bases and J gave up 7 bases, with 22 bases separating them. Germline V gene data show CDR1 as MNHEY and CDR2 as SVGEGT. The CDR3 extends over 15 amino acids. The CDR3 reads CASSLGGTPLGEQYF. CDR3 in DNA: TGTGCCAGCAGCCTTGGGGGGACCCCGCTGGGGGAGCAGTACTTC.

This chain uses TRBV24-1 with TRBJ2-1; D not resolved. The germline gives CDR1 KGHDR, CDR2 SFDVKD. This CDR3 is 12 amino acids long. The V end lost 5 bases, the J end lost 8 bases, and 9 bases lay between the germline ends. The CDR3 region is CATSGNRDEQFF. The CDR3 DNA follows: TGTGCCACCAGTGGGAACCGGGATGAGCAGTTCTTC.